The 23 T cell receptor beta chains listed next were all sequenced from one sample in a study of T cells in Graves' hyperthyroidism and ophthalmopathy. Template material for amplifying TCR beta CDR3 regions consisted of RNA transcripts. HTBI primers were employed in a first-round RT-PCR of the TCR CDR3. Each CDR3 protein is one row after TCRdb ran MiXCR on the multiplex PCR reads. The table lists under 600,000 distinct CDR3 sequences, 16% of them singletons. The sample consisted of blood. These receptors were collected from a middle-aged woman with Graves' ophthalmopathy.

This clonotype has a handful of counts. This chain uses TRBV28 with TRBJ1-5, with D possibly being TRBD1 (5 bases). Trimming removed 4 bases at V and 7 bases at J, with 17 bases between. CDR1 and CDR2 from the germline V gene are MDHEN and SYDVKM. The CDR3 length is 15 residues. CDR3 in DNA: TGTGCCAGCAGTTCCGACGGGGGTTTGGGCCAGCCCCAGCATTTT. Translation: CASSSDGGLGQPQHF.

The chain employs TRBV18 and TRBJ1-4; TRBD1 matches at 12 bases. The ends lost 0 bases at V and 2 bases at J; junction bases unmatched: 1. Germline V gene data show CDR1 as KGHSH and CDR2 as LQKENI. This CDR3 spans 17 amino acids. The CDR3 region has the DNA TGTGCCAGCTCACCACCCGGGACAGGGGGCACTAATGAAAAACTGTTTTTT. Amino acid sequence: CASSPPGTGGTNEKLFF.

There are a few counts of this clonotype. V gene TRBV5-1 combines with J gene TRBJ2-3; 13 positions agree with TRBD2. V trimming: 3 bases; J trimming: 4 bases; junction bases outside the gene matches: 14. This CDR3 region has 19 residues. Germline CDR1 reads SGHRS; CDR2 reads YFSETQ. This CDR3 reads CASSSPVDGTSGDSDTQYF. The DNA for the CDR3 is TGCGCCAGCAGCTCCCCGGTTGACGGGACTAGCGGGGACTCAGATACGCAGTATTTT. Complete variable domain (other parts from reference TRBV5-1 and TRBJ2-3): KAGVTQTPRYLIKTRGQQVTLSCSPISGHRSVSWYQQTPGQGLQFLFEYFSETQRNKGNFPGRFSGRQFSNSRSEMNVSTLELGDSALYLCASSSPVDGTSGDSDTQYFGPGTRLTVL.

This clonotype was seen at least ten times. The rearrangement uses TRBV27 and TRBJ1-1; 11 bases align to TRBD1. The germline V gene has CDR1 MNHEY and CDR2 SMNVEV (reference sequence). CDR3 length: 16 amino acids. J lost 5 bases, V lost 3 bases, and 8 bases had no gene match. CDR3 bases: TGTGCCAGCAGTTTCGCCGGGACAGGGGGATATACTGAAGCTTTCTTT. This encodes CASSFAGTGGYTEAFF.

In this sample, this clonotype turned up many times. The chain combines TRBV20-1 with TRBJ2-7; 8 bases align to TRBD1. The CDR3 sequence is 14 residues long. V shed 6 bases and J 0 bases; nucleotides not matched to a gene: 7. Germline CDR1 DFQATT, CDR2 SNEGSKA (reference sequence). The CDR3 spells CSAVPGQASYEQYF. The CDR3 nucleotides are TGCAGTGCAGTGCCGGGACAGGCCTCCTACGAGCAGTACTTC.

A few counts support this clonotype. V and J are TRBV19 and TRBJ1-1, with D possibly TRBD1 on 6 matching bases. This CDR3 contains 13 residues. Trimming left V 5 bases short and J 6 bases short, with 13 bases between. Germline CDR1 and CDR2: LNHDA and SQIVND (reference sequence). Here the CDR3 DNA reads TGTGCCAGTAGTTTGGGGGCCGGGGCTGAAGCTTTCTTT. It encodes CASSLGAGAEAFF.

This clonotype was counted a few times. The J gene is TRBJ2-1, the V gene TRBV7-3, with 12 bases matching TRBD2. Germline CDR1 SGHTA, CDR2 FQGTGA. With 2 bases clipped from V and 9 bases from J, the junction kept 11 bases outside the gene matches. The CDR3 is made up of 17 amino acids. CDR3 amino acids: CASSLGVGLAGGGEQFF. The CDR3 bases are TGTGCCAGCAGCTTAGGGGTCGGGCTAGCGGGGGGGGGTGAGCAGTTCTTC.

CDR3 DNA sequence: TGTGCCAGCAGTGCGGGTCTCTCGGACACTGAAGCTTTCTTT. Translating gives CASSAGLSDTEAFF. This chain joins TRBV7-6 and TRBJ1-1; D call uncertain. The germline V and J ends were trimmed by 6 bases and 3 bases, with 14 bases remaining between them. The CDR3 totals 14 residues. Looked up from germline, CDR1 is SGHVS and CDR2 is FNYEAQ. Full variable domain (remainder filled in from reference TRBV7-6 and TRBJ1-1): GAGVSQSPRYKVTKRGQDVALRCDPISGHVSLYWYRQALGQGPEFLTYFNYEAQQDKSGLPNDRFSAERPEGSISTLTIQRTEQRDSAMYRCASSAGLSDTEAFFGQGTRLTVV.

This clonotype was detected only a few times. A read error may account for a junction end that differs from germline. CDR3 sequence reads: CVSRLGEWGNQPQHF. The CDR3 DNA follows: TGTGTCAGCAGATTGGGAGAATGGGGCAATCAGCCCCAGCATTTT. The chain has TRBV28 and TRBJ1-5; D gene ambiguous. Looked up from germline, CDR1 is MDHEN and CDR2 is SYDVKM. The length of the CDR3 is 15 residues.

This clonotype has ten or more counts. V usage is TRBV2 and J usage is TRBJ1-5; TRBD1 is a possible D gene (5 bases). The CDR3 runs 17 residues. CDR1 is SNHLY and CDR2 is FYNNEI in the germline V gene. The germline V and J ends were trimmed by 2 bases and 2 bases, with 16 bases remaining between them. The CDR3 bases are TGTGCCAGCAGTGAACGGTTTTCAGGGTCAGGCAATCAGCCCCAGCATTTT. Translating gives CASSERFSGSGNQPQHF.

This clonotype was found a few times. This chain uses TRBV7-9 with TRBJ1-4; D is unclear. Trimming took 3 bases from V and 7 from J, leaving 12 bases between them. Germline assignment: CDR1 SEHNR and CDR2 FQNEAQ (reference sequence). The CDR3 covers 14 residues. The CDR3 nucleotides are TGTGCCAGCAGCTTTCAGTCGGGGAGTGAAAAACTGTTTTTT. Protein: CASSFQSGSEKLFF.

This clonotype was observed a few times. V gene TRBV30 combines with J gene TRBJ2-1; maybe TRBD1 (5 bases). The CDR3 has 15 amino acids. The ends were cut back, 3 bases at V and 1 base at J, with 13 bases in the middle. Germline V CDR1 and CDR2: GTSNPN, SVGIG (reference sequence). DNA for the CDR3: TGTGCCTGGAGGAAACAGGCTCCGTCCTACAATGAGCAGTTCTTC. Protein: CAWRKQAPSYNEQFF.

This clonotype was recorded at least ten times. V and J are TRBV20-1 and TRBJ2-1, with D possibly matching TRBD2 (5 bases). CDR3 length: 15 amino acids. V was pared by 4 bases and J by 4 bases, with 17 bases between. Per germline, CDR1 DFQATT and CDR2 SNEGSKA (reference sequence). The CDR3 is CSAMSLNGDYNEQFF. DNA for the CDR3: TGCAGTGCTATGAGTCTTAACGGGGATTACAATGAGCAGTTCTTC.

This chain uses TRBV5-1 with TRBJ1-1; 9 nucleotides align to TRBD1. Germline V lookup: CDR1 SGHRS, CDR2 YFSETQ. The CDR3 sequence is 14 residues long. V lost 3 bases, J lost 3 bases, and 3 bases stayed unmatched. The CDR3 nucleotides are TGCGCCAGCAGCTACAGGGGGCCGGACACTGAAGCTTTCTTT. As protein: CASSYRGPDTEAFF.

This clonotype was seen repeatedly, ten times or more. This chain joins TRBV3-1 and TRBJ1-6, with 7 bases that match TRBD1. The CDR3 contains 15 residues. Losses at the gene ends were 1 base for V and 11 bases for J; bases not matched to a gene: 8. The germline CDR1 and CDR2 sequences are LGHDT and YNNKEL (reference sequence). The CDR3 DNA reads TGTGCCAGCAGCCAAGGCCTGTGGACAGGTCCACCCCTCCACTTT. It is translated as CASSQGLWTGPPLHF.

CDR3 residues: CASSLVPTSGGQETQYF. The CDR3 coding sequence is TGTGCCAGCAGCTTAGTGCCGACTAGCGGGGGGCAAGAGACCCAGTACTTC. The chain has TRBV7-9 and TRBJ2-5; 13 nucleotides align to TRBD2. The trim removed 1 base at V and 2 bases at J, leaving 4 bases unmatched. Germline assignment: CDR1 SEHNR and CDR2 FQNEAQ (reference sequence). CDR3 length equals 17 residues.

This clonotype was counted between two and nine times. The rearrangement links TRBV20-1 to TRBJ1-6; D call uncertain. CDR1 is DFQATT, CDR2 SNEGSKA, per germline (reference sequence). This CDR3 spans 12 amino acids. CDR3 sequence (DNA): TGCAGCCCGCCAGGACGAAATTCACCCCTCCACTTT. This sequence encodes CSPPGRNSPLHF.

Many counts were recorded for this clonotype. The chain has TRBV3-1 and TRBJ1-5, with D unresolved. V lost 3 bases, J lost 1 base, and 4 bases lay in between. The germline V gene encodes CDR1 LGHDT and CDR2 YNNKEL (reference sequence). CDR3 length: 13 amino acids. The CDR3 nucleotides read TGTGCCAGCAGCCATCTAAGCAATCAGCCCCAGCATTTT. Translation gives CASSHLSNQPQHF.

This clonotype was detected ten times or more. This chain uses TRBV2 with TRBJ1-1; D possibly corresponds to TRBD1 (6 bases). Trimming took off 10 bases at V and 10 bases at J, with 19 bases between the two ends. In germline, CDR1 is SNHLY, CDR2 FYNNEI. This CDR3 comprises 12 residues. Written as DNA, the CDR3 is TGTGCCACCGTAACAGGGCCTCGTGCAGCTTTCTTT. Translation gives CATVTGPRAAFF.

This clonotype turned up a few times. DNA of the CDR3: TGTGCCAGCAGTGAACACCCCATACGCCAGACTAGCGTAAGGAAGGATGAGCAGTTCTTC. Translation gives CASSEHPIRQTSVRKDEQFF. The rearrangement joins TRBV6-1 to TRBJ2-1; 8 bases line up with TRBD2. The CDR3 has 20 amino acids. J was trimmed by 8 bases and V by 2 bases; bases with no gene match: 23. The germline V gene encodes CDR1 MNHNS and CDR2 SASEGT.

Many counts were recorded for this clonotype. The chain employs TRBV7-2 and TRBJ1-1; D remains unclear. The CDR3 contains 13 residues. V lost 5 bases and J lost 4, with 11 bases in between. Germline V gives CDR1 SGHTA, CDR2 FQGNSA. CDR3 DNA: TGTGCCAGCAGCCCTAGGGAGGGCACTGAAGCTTTCTTT. Protein sequence: CASSPREGTEAFF.

This clonotype was seen a handful of times. The chain carries TRBV7-8 and TRBJ2-6; D gene ambiguous. In germline, CDR1 is SGHVS, CDR2 FQNEAQ. The CDR3 covers 15 residues. Trimming pared 5 bases from V and 4 bases from J, leaving 12 bases between. Written as DNA, the CDR3 is TGTGCCAGCAGCACACCTCCAACGGGGGCCAACGTCCTGACTTTC. Translating it yields CASSTPPTGANVLTF.

This clonotype was seen at least ten times. The chain couples TRBV18 to TRBJ1-1; maybe TRBD1 (5 bases). Between the trimmed V and J ends, which lost 5 bases and 3 bases, there was a span of 22 bases. The CDR3 spans 17 residues. The germline CDR1 and CDR2 sequences are KGHSH and LQKENI. The CDR3 sequence is CASSAIGRSLGDTEAFF. CDR3 DNA sequence: TGTGCCAGCTCAGCCATTGGACGGAGCCTAGGGGACACTGAAGCTTTCTTT.